What follows are 26 T cell receptor beta chains derived from one specimen sequenced in a study of beta chain features in type 1 diabetes. Sequencing targeted expressed TCRB transcripts, as all isolated RNA had been reverse transcribed. TCRdb keeps only in-frame clones here, not all; method: immunoSEQ multiplex PCR. The profile shows 600,000 to 650,000 clones, about 14% of them singletons. The sample consisted of naive CD4+ T cells from blood. These receptor sequences come from a man between 18 and 35 years old in good health.

The V gene is TRBV2, the J gene TRBJ1-6; D is unresolved. The V end lost 5 bases, the J end lost 0 bases, and 8 bases lay between the germline ends. Per the germline V gene, CDR1 is SNHLY and CDR2 is FYNNEI. The CDR3 covers 15 residues. The CDR3 spells CASSQQVSYNSPLHF. CDR3 DNA sequence: TGTGCCAGCAGTCAGCAGGTCTCCTATAATTCACCCCTCCACTTT.

This clone was seen a few times. V gene TRBV30 combines with J gene TRBJ1-6; TRBD1 is a possible D gene (6 bases). Trimming took 0 bases from V and 7 from J, leaving 16 bases between them. This CDR3 is built from 16 residues. Germline lookup yields CDR1 GTSNPN and CDR2 SVGIG (reference sequence). The CDR3 DNA is TGTGCCTGGAGTGTTATGGGCAGGGGTAACAATTCACCCCTCCACTTT. This sequence encodes CAWSVMGRGNNSPLHF.

The chain employs TRBV4-2 and TRBJ2-2, with 14 nucleotides matching TRBD2. The CDR3 is 17 residues long. V shed 1 base, J shed 4 bases, and the junction held 2 bases outside the gene matches. The germline CDR1 and CDR2 sequences are LGHNA and YNFKEQ. The CDR3 DNA reads as TGTGCCAGCAGCCAAGTTGGGACTAGCGGGAGCACCGGGGAGCTGTTTTTT. Translated, it gives CASSQVGTSGSTGELFF.

The J gene is TRBJ1-2, the V gene TRBV7-9; D remains ambiguous. The CDR3 sequence is 15 residues long. Germline V gene data show CDR1 as SEHNR and CDR2 as FQNEAQ (reference sequence). The germline V and J ends were trimmed by 5 bases and 1 base, with 14 bases remaining between them. This CDR3 is CASSPRGALNYGYTF. The CDR3 DNA reads TGTGCCAGCAGCCCCCGGGGAGCTCTTAACTATGGCTACACCTTC.

This clone was detected only a few times. The V and J genes are TRBV7-3 and TRBJ2-2; D uncertain. Germline V gene sequence: CDR1 SGHTA, CDR2 FQGTGA. This CDR3 region has 15 residues. V was cut by 1 base and J by 1 base, with 7 bases left in between. The CDR3, as DNA: TGTGCCAGCAGCTTAAATCACCAGAACACCGGGGAGCTGTTTTTT. It specifies CASSLNHQNTGELFF.

This clone appeared a few times. This chain uses TRBV7-9 with TRBJ2-5, with D perhaps TRBD1 or TRBD2 (5 bases each). Trimming removed 5 bases at V and 1 base at J, with 17 bases between. In germline, CDR1 is SEHNR, CDR2 FQNEAQ (reference sequence). This CDR3 is built from 16 residues. The CDR3 reads CASSTQEGRPQETQYF. Written as DNA, the CDR3 is TGTGCCAGCAGCACCCAAGAGGGACGGCCCCAAGAGACCCAGTACTTC.

This clone was counted only a few times. This chain uses TRBV11-2 with TRBJ2-7; 9 bases fit TRBD1. The germline gives CDR1 SGHAT, CDR2 FQNNGV. The trim removed 1 base at V and 6 bases at J, leaving 10 bases unmatched. This CDR3 has 16 residues. The CDR3, as DNA: TGTGCCAGCAGCTTAGTTCCCGGGACAGGGAGGAGCGAGCAGTACTTC. Translated, it gives CASSLVPGTGRSEQYF. Supplemented by reference TRBV11-2 and TRBJ2-7, the full variable domain reads EAGVAQSPRYKIIEKRQSVAFWCNPISGHATLYWYQQILGQGPKLLIQFQNNGVVDDSQLPKDRFSAERLKGVDSTLKIQPAKLEDSAVYLCASSLVPGTGRSEQYFGPGTRLTVT.

The chain links TRBV18 to TRBJ2-7; TRBD1 matches 11 bases. This CDR3 is built from 15 residues. Germline lookup yields CDR1 KGHSH and CDR2 LQKENI. V lost 3 bases, J lost 6 bases, and 7 bases stayed unmatched. CDR3 sequence reads: CASSPRTGGASEQYF. Here the CDR3 DNA reads TGTGCCAGCTCACCGAGGACAGGGGGCGCGTCCGAGCAGTACTTC.

The V call is TRBV28, the J call TRBJ2-5; tentative D call: TRBD2 (5 bases). The V and J ends lost 4 bases and 3 bases respectively, with 9 bases between them. Germline CDR1 reads MDHEN; CDR2 reads SYDVKM. This CDR3 contains 13 residues. CDR3 region: CASSSTGKETQYF. DNA for the CDR3: TGTGCCAGCAGTTCGACGGGAAAAGAGACCCAGTACTTC.

The sample holds a few counts of this clone. The rearrangement uses TRBV5-1 and TRBJ2-5; D gene unclear. The CDR3 has 12 residues. Germline lookup yields CDR1 SGHRS and CDR2 YFSETQ. V was shortened by 4 bases and J by 5 bases, with 9 bases between the two germline ends. CDR3 region: CASSPDRETQYF. CDR3 bases: TGCGCCAGCAGCCCCGACCGGGAGACCCAGTACTTC.

This clone was seen more than once but under ten times. The chain couples TRBV19 to TRBJ1-5; the match to TRBD1 covers 7 bases. Germline lookup yields CDR1 LNHDA and CDR2 SQIVND (reference sequence). CDR3 length equals 15 residues. V was pared by 4 bases and J by 1 base, with 4 bases of the junction left unmatched. The CDR3 DNA reads TGTGCCAGTAGTACAGGGGGTGGGAGCAATCAGCCCCAGCATTTT. Translation: CASSTGGGSNQPQHF.

This clone appeared a few times. This chain uses TRBV29-1 with TRBJ2-1; TRBD2 matches at 8 bases. The CDR3 is 22 residues long. The V and J ends lost 1 base and 5 bases, in that order; junction bases with no gene match: 28. The V gene's germline CDR1 is SQVTM and CDR2 ANQGSEA. This CDR3 is CSVEGLSLAGAGGLTFNNEQFF. The CDR3, as DNA: TGCAGCGTTGAAGGCCTTTCCCTAGCGGGTGCTGGCGGTTTAACCTTTAACAATGAGCAGTTCTTC.

V usage is TRBV4-1 and J usage is TRBJ1-5; D call uncertain. Trimming removed 3 bases at V and 0 bases at J, with 9 bases between. The CDR3 has 15 residues. The germline gives CDR1 MGHRA, CDR2 YSYEKL. Here the CDR3 reads CASSQGQISNQPQHF. In DNA form, the CDR3 reads TGCGCCAGCAGCCAGGGTCAGATTAGCAATCAGCCCCAGCATTTT.

This clone was seen just once. The V call is TRBV9, the J call TRBJ2-1; D assignment may be TRBD1 or TRBD2 (5 bases each). The germline V and J ends were trimmed by 6 bases and 10 bases, with 20 bases remaining between them. The CDR3 has 14 amino acids. Germline loops: CDR1 SGDLS, CDR2 YYNGEE. CDR3 coding DNA: TGTGCCAGCACCAACGGGACGCCCCTGGGGGAGCAGTTCTTC. It codes for CASTNGTPLGEQFF.

The chain uses TRBV5-1 and TRBJ1-5; TRBD1 aligns across 8 bases. CDR3 length equals 15 residues. Germline CDR1 SGHRS, CDR2 YFSETQ. The V segment lost 2 bases and the J segment 3 bases; nucleotides outside the gene matches: 4. The CDR3 loop is CASSFAGQVNQPQHF. In DNA form, the CDR3 reads TGCGCCAGCAGCTTCGCGGGACAGGTCAATCAGCCCCAGCATTTT.

This clone turned up a few times. The chain recombines TRBV5-1 with TRBJ2-3; the match to TRBD2 covers 11 bases. CDR3 size: 18 residues. The V gene's germline CDR1 is SGHRS and CDR2 YFSETQ. The ends lost 2 bases at V and 3 bases at J; junction bases unmatched: 11. CDR3 amino acids: CASSFSGPGTSGTDTQYF. The CDR3 bases are TGCGCCAGCAGCTTCTCGGGCCCGGGGACTAGCGGAACAGATACGCAGTATTTT. Complete variable domain (other parts from reference TRBV5-1 and TRBJ2-3): KAGVTQTPRYLIKTRGQQVTLSCSPISGHRSVSWYQQTPGQGLQFLFEYFSETQRNKGNFPGRFSGRQFSNSRSEMNVSTLELGDSALYLCASSFSGPGTSGTDTQYFGPGTRLTVL.

This clone turned up a few times. The gene calls are TRBV4-2 and TRBJ2-3, with 7 bases identical to TRBD2. The length of the CDR3 is 16 residues. Germline V gives CDR1 LGHNA, CDR2 YNFKEQ. Germline trimming cut 0 bases from V and 2 bases from J; bases unmatched to any gene: 5. The CDR3 region is CASSQDLGTTTDTQYF. The CDR3 region has the DNA TGTGCCAGCAGCCAAGATCTTGGGACTACCACAGATACGCAGTATTTT.

In this sample, this clone turned up a few times. The CDR3 sequence is CASSRLGLQGNNSPLHF. CDR3 DNA: TGTGCCAGCAGCCGGCTGGGGCTCCAGGGAAATAATTCACCCCTCCACTTT. This rearrangement joins TRBV7-2 to TRBJ1-6, with D perhaps TRBD1 (5 bases). Germline CDR1 and CDR2: SGHTA and FQGNSA. Trimming pared 5 bases from V and 5 bases from J, leaving 19 bases between. CDR3 size: 17 residues.

This clone has just a few counts. The chain links TRBV15 to TRBJ1-2, with TRBD1 matching over 9 bases. The CDR3 extends over 15 amino acids. V gave up 0 bases and J gave up 7 bases; unmatched junction bases: 6. Germline CDR1 reads LNHNV; CDR2 reads YYDKDF (reference sequence). The CDR3 spells CATSRDRQGQGGYTF. The CDR3 DNA is TGTGCCACCAGCAGAGATAGGCAGGGACAGGGTGGCTACACCTTC.

This clone showed up just a few times. V is TRBV18 and J is TRBJ1-1; 7 positions agree with TRBD1. The CDR3 sequence is 15 residues long. CDR1 is KGHSH and CDR2 is LQKENI in the germline V gene. The ends lost 6 bases at V and 4 bases at J; junction bases unmatched: 11. This chain's CDR3 is CASSPTTGSVTEAFF. DNA for the CDR3: TGTGCCAGCTCCCCTACGACAGGGTCGGTCACTGAAGCTTTCTTT.

This clone has more than one count but fewer than ten. The chain combines TRBV29-1 with TRBJ2-3; no clear D. Deletions cut 4 bases from V and 2 bases from J, with 13 bases between. CDR1 and CDR2 (germline): SQVTM, ANQGSEA. CDR3 length equals 14 residues. The CDR3 bases are TGCAGCGTTGTTCAAGCGTCTGCCACAGATACGCAGTATTTT. This codes for CSVVQASATDTQYF.

The genes are TRBV7-2 and TRBJ1-2, with D unclear. V lost 3 bases to trimming and J lost 5 bases, with 16 bases between them. The CDR3 covers 15 residues. CDR1 SGHTA and CDR2 FQGNSA come from the germline V gene. The CDR3 protein is CASSFSGGLGYGYTF. CDR3 DNA: TGTGCCAGCAGCTTCAGCGGAGGGCTGGGTTATGGCTACACCTTC.

This clone has a handful of counts. The rearrangement uses TRBV7-9 and TRBJ1-2, with 7 bases lining up with TRBD1. CDR1 and CDR2 from the germline V gene are SEHNR and FQNEAQ (reference sequence). CDR3 length: 15 residues. The V segment lost 1 base and the J segment 3 bases; nucleotides outside the gene matches: 5. The CDR3 DNA reads as TGTGCCAGCAGCTTAGGGCAGGGGGACGACTATGGCTACACCTTC. This translates into CASSLGQGDDYGYTF. The full variable domain, in which reference TRBV7-9 and TRBJ1-2 provide the parts outside the CDR3, is DTGVSQNPRHKITKRGQNVTFRCDPISEHNRLYWYRQTLGQGPEFLTYFQNEAQLEKSRLLSDRFSAERPKGSFSTLEIQRTEQGDSAMYLCASSLGQGDDYGYTFGSGTRLTVV.

The chain's CDR3 is CASSPPHRTYNEQFF. In nucleotides, the CDR3 is TGTGCCAGCTCACCACCGCATAGGACCTACAATGAGCAGTTCTTC. V usage is TRBV18 and J usage is TRBJ2-1; no clear D. Per germline, CDR1 KGHSH and CDR2 LQKENI. CDR3 size: 15 residues. The V and J ends lost 0 bases and 2 bases respectively, with 8 bases between them.

CDR3: CATSRDRTSGGTTYNEQFF. In nucleotides, the CDR3 is TGTGCCACCAGCAGAGATAGGACTAGCGGGGGGACCACCTACAATGAGCAGTTCTTC. This sequence joins TRBV15 and TRBJ2-1; 14 bases are a match to TRBD2. This CDR3 comprises 19 residues. V lost 0 bases, J lost 2 bases, and 6 bases stayed unmatched. Germline V lookup: CDR1 LNHNV, CDR2 YYDKDF (reference sequence).

The rearrangement uses TRBV29-1 and TRBJ2-1, with 8 bases matching TRBD1. CDR3 length: 13 residues. J was trimmed by 9 bases and V by 5 bases; bases with no gene match: 9. CDR1 is SQVTM, CDR2 ANQGSEA, per germline. CDR3 residues: CSVWQGARGEQFF. The CDR3 DNA sequence: TGCAGCGTTTGGCAGGGGGCGCGGGGTGAGCAGTTCTTC.